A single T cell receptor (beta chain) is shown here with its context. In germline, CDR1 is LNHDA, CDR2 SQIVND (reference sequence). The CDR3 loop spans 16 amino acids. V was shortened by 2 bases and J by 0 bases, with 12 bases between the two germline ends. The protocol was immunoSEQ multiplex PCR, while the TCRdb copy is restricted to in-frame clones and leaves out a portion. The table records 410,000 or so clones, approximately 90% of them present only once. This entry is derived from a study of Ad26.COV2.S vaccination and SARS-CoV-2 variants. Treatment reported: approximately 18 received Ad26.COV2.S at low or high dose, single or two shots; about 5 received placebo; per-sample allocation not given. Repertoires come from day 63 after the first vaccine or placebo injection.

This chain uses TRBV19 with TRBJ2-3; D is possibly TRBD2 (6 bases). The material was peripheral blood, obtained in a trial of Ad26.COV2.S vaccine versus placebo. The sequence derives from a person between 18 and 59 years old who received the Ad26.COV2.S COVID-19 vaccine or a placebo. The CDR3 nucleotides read TGTGCCAGTAGTATAAAGGCCGGGACTAGCACAGATACGCAGTATTTT. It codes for CASSIKAGTSTDTQYF.